The following is a T cell receptor (beta chain) sequence with its context. Its antigen is currently unknown. This entry comes from a study of T-cell memory formation after mild COVID-19. Study context: Largely donor-specific TCR clusters were found. General study findings and limits: Nothing showed for sure that second-wave clones peaking on day 37 were SARS-CoV-2 specific. Mainly CM and EM harbored the contracting CD4+ clones; mainly EMRA harbored the CD8+ ones. Clones that got smaller from day 15 to 85 had even CD4/CD8, while clones growing later tipped toward CD4+.

Germline CDR1 MNHEY, CDR2 SVGAGI. The CDR3 contains 15 residues. V was trimmed by 4 bases and J by 4 bases, leaving 14 bases between them. TCRdb itself ran the 5' RACE reads through MiXCR, one entry per CDR3 protein. The top ten hold under 15% of the sample, which has 540,000 or so distinct CDR3 sequences, around 21% seen once. The V call is TRBV6-5, the J call TRBJ1-5; the D gene is possibly TRBD1 (6 bases). This TCR was sampled from an adult woman who had mild COVID-19 (a few samples of this study predate the infection). Cell type and time point are not known. Source material: PBMCs or a T cell subset sorted from them (not recorded which). CDR3 coding DNA: TGTGCCAGCAGTTTCAGCCCTACAGGGAATCAGCCCCAGCATTTT. It is translated as CASSFSPTGNQPQHF.